This passage covers 17 T cell receptor beta chains from one sample sequenced in a study of T cell changes during pregnancy in multiple sclerosis. The data were produced by immunoSEQ multiplex PCR, yet TCRdb's version contains in-frame clones alone and is incomplete. The sample contains about 100,000 clones, around 92% of which appear only once. The sample in question was peripheral blood, obtained after pregnancy. Source of these receptors: a female donor with multiple sclerosis, enrolled in a pregnancy study.

The chain has TRBV13 and TRBJ1-1; the match to TRBD1 covers 11 bases. The ends lost 4 bases at V and 1 base at J; junction bases unmatched: 8. CDR3 length equals 17 residues. Germline CDR1 PRHDT, CDR2 FYEKMQ (reference sequence). The CDR3 sequence is CASSSFRDRGENTEAFF. CDR3 bases: TGTGCCAGCAGCTCGTTTCGGGACAGGGGGGAGAACACTGAAGCTTTCTTT.

The chain has TRBV18 and TRBJ1-1, with 8 bases identical to TRBD1. V lost 1 base to trimming and J lost 3 bases; unmatched junction nucleotides: 10. The CDR3 runs to 17 residues. Looked up from germline, CDR1 is KGHSH and CDR2 is LQKENI. The CDR3 DNA sequence: TGTGCCAGCTCACCACTGGGACAGGCCTTTAGGGACACTGAAGCTTTCTTT. Translation gives CASSPLGQAFRDTEAFF.

V gene TRBV29-1 combines with J gene TRBJ2-1; 9 nucleotides align to TRBD1. Germline CDR1 is SQVTM and CDR2 is ANQGSEA. V gave up 5 bases and J gave up 7 bases; unmatched junction bases: 15. The CDR3 sequence is 16 residues long. The CDR3 region has the DNA TGCAGCGTTCGGGACAGGGCTCGGTACGAGAGGAATGAGCAGTTCTTC. As protein: CSVRDRARYERNEQFF.

The chain uses TRBV30 and TRBJ1-5, with a weak D call TRBD1 (5 bases). The germline CDR1 and CDR2 sequences are GTSNPN and SVGIG (reference sequence). V gave up 0 bases and J gave up 1 base, with 10 bases separating them. The CDR3 covers 15 residues. The CDR3 here is CAWSVMGLSNQPQHF. CDR3 coding DNA: TGTGCCTGGAGTGTAATGGGGCTGAGCAATCAGCCCCAGCATTTT.

The V gene is TRBV7-3, the J gene TRBJ1-1; perhaps TRBD1 as D (5 bases). Germline assignment: CDR1 SGHTA and CDR2 FQGTGA. The CDR3 has 12 residues. V was pared by 2 bases and J by 10 bases, with 11 bases between. CDR3 residues: CASSLPGGVAFF. The CDR3 DNA is TGTGCCAGCAGCTTACCCGGAGGGGTAGCTTTCTTT.

The gene calls are TRBV18 and TRBJ1-5, with D uncertain. The ends were cut back, 3 bases at V and 9 bases at J, with 9 bases in the middle. The germline V gene has CDR1 KGHSH and CDR2 LQKENI. The CDR3 has 12 amino acids. The CDR3 bases are TGTGCCAGCTCACCGTCGGGTTGGCCCCAGCATTTT. This encodes CASSPSGWPQHF.

The chain employs TRBV7-8 and TRBJ2-7, with 8 bases fitting TRBD1. J gave up 5 bases and V 5 bases, and 14 bases lay outside the gene matches. The CDR3 consists of 16 residues. Germline-derived CDR1 and CDR2 are SGHVS and FQNEAQ. The DNA of the CDR3 is TGTGCCAGCAGCCTACATTTAGACAGGGGTAGGGACGAGCAGTACTTC. It codes for CASSLHLDRGRDEQYF.

The J gene is TRBJ2-7, the V gene TRBV19, with D unresolved. The length of the CDR3 is 15 residues. V lost 4 bases, J lost 2 bases, and 15 bases lay in between. In germline, CDR1 is LNHDA, CDR2 SQIVND (reference sequence). CDR3 sequence (DNA): TGTGCCAGTAGTAAAGATCCCGGGTCCGCCTACGAGCAGTACTTC. Amino acid sequence: CASSKDPGSAYEQYF. The entire variable domain, with the rest obtained from reference TRBV19 and TRBJ2-7, is as follows: DGGITQSPKYLFRKEGQNVTLSCEQNLNHDAMYWYRQDPGQGLRLIYYSQIVNDFQKGDIAEGYSVSREKKESFPLTVTSAQKNPTAFYLCASSKDPGSAYEQYFGPGTRLTVT.

V and J are TRBV19 and TRBJ2-7; no reliable D call. V dropped 4 bases and J dropped 3 bases, with 10 bases sitting between them. Germline V gives CDR1 LNHDA, CDR2 SQIVND (reference sequence). This CDR3 contains 13 residues. The CDR3, as DNA: TGTGCCAGTAGTACGAGGCGGAACTACGAGCAGTACTTC. Its protein is CASSTRRNYEQYF.

This clone was found once. This rearrangement joins TRBV9 to TRBJ2-3, with 11 bases lining up with TRBD2. The CDR3 is 15 residues long. Germline CDR1 is SGDLS and CDR2 is YYNGEE. J lost 5 bases, V lost 2 bases, and 4 bases had no gene match. The CDR3 loop is CASSVQLAGVDTQYF. The CDR3 bases are TGTGCCAGCAGCGTTCAACTAGCGGGGGTAGATACGCAGTATTTT.

The J gene is TRBJ2-5, the V gene TRBV27; 12 bases agree with TRBD2. Per the germline V gene, CDR1 is MNHEY and CDR2 is SMNVEV (reference sequence). The CDR3 contains 19 residues. Unmatched junction bases numbered 11, after V lost 3 bases and J lost 0 bases. CDR3 in DNA: TGTGCCAGCAGTTTGATTTCTAGCGGGAGGGTCCGGAACCAAGAGACCCAGTACTTC. Protein product: CASSLISSGRVRNQETQYF.

This sequence joins TRBV28 and TRBJ1-1, with D possibly being TRBD1 (5 bases). The V end was cut by 4 bases, the J end by 3 bases, with 15 bases between. The CDR3 covers 15 residues. Per germline, CDR1 MDHEN and CDR2 SYDVKM. CDR3 DNA: TGTGCCAGCAGTTACAAGGGGCGCCGGGACACTGAAGCTTTCTTT. Translation: CASSYKGRRDTEAFF.

The chain is built from TRBV6-5 and TRBJ1-2; maybe TRBD1 (6 bases). The germline CDR1 and CDR2 sequences are MNHEY and SVGAGI. Trimming pared 5 bases from V and 2 bases from J, leaving 9 bases between. This CDR3 has 13 amino acids. CDR3 sequence (DNA): TGTGCCAGCAGTCCAACAGGGAACTATGGCTACACCTTC. It codes for CASSPTGNYGYTF.

The chain links TRBV27 to TRBJ2-1; 12 bases fit TRBD1. Unmatched junction bases numbered 5, after V lost 5 bases and J lost 6 bases. Germline-derived CDR1 and CDR2 are MNHEY and SMNVEV (reference sequence). CDR3 length: 15 amino acids. CDR3 amino acids: CASSPGTGGINEQFF. The DNA for the CDR3 is TGTGCCAGCAGTCCCGGGACAGGGGGCATCAATGAGCAGTTCTTC.

This rearrangement joins TRBV19 to TRBJ1-2; tentative D call: TRBD1 (5 bases). V lost 2 bases, J lost 5 bases, and 12 bases lay in between. The CDR3 is 14 residues long. Per the germline V gene, CDR1 is LNHDA and CDR2 is SQIVND (reference sequence). The CDR3 loop is CASSIPGQIYGYTF. As DNA, the CDR3 is TGTGCCAGTAGTATACCAGGACAAATATATGGCTACACCTTC.

The rearrangement uses TRBV6-1 and TRBJ2-7, with D possibly being TRBD2 (6 bases). From germline, CDR1 is MNHNS and CDR2 SASEGT. The CDR3 runs 15 residues. The V end lost 2 bases, the J end lost 2 bases, and 13 bases lay between the germline ends. CDR3 amino acids: CASSELGAGPYEQYF. Here the CDR3 DNA reads TGTGCCAGCAGTGAATTGGGAGCGGGCCCCTACGAGCAGTACTTC.

This clone was counted a few times. The J gene is TRBJ2-7, the V gene TRBV15; possibly TRBD1 for D (6 bases). V was trimmed by 0 bases and J by 6 bases, leaving 9 bases between them. Germline V gives CDR1 LNHNV, CDR2 YYDKDF (reference sequence). This CDR3 contains 13 residues. In DNA form, the CDR3 reads TGTGCCACCAGCAGAGATTTGGGGGCCGAGCAGTACTTC. Translation: CATSRDLGAEQYF.